Presented here are 10 T cell receptor beta chains from one specimen sequenced in a study of CD8 T cells in ankylosing spondylitis. Whole-study findings and limits: A motif in TCR beta, a set of eight or nine highly homologous variants, appeared characteristic of ankylosing spondylitis blood.

TCRdb reanalysed the 5' RACE reads using MiXCR and keeps one entry per CDR3 protein. This table holds fewer than 500,000 distinct CDR3 sequences, approximately 20% found once. Antigen specificity for these receptors is unknown. Sequencing was done on a sample of blood, either unsorted or a sorted T cell fraction (not recorded which). These receptors were taken from a male donor with ankylosing spondylitis.

The chain has TRBV20-1 and TRBJ2-7; possible D gene TRBD1, 5 bases. This CDR3 has 14 amino acids. Germline lookup yields CDR1 DFQATT and CDR2 SNEGSKA (reference sequence). V lost 5 bases and J 5 bases, leaving 19 bases between the germline ends. The CDR3 protein is CSAEHRRSGNEQYF. In nucleotides, the CDR3 is TGCAGTGCTGAACACAGGCGTTCAGGGAACGAGCAGTACTTC.

V usage is TRBV29-1 and J usage is TRBJ1-2; possibly TRBD1 for D (5 bases). This CDR3 is built from 15 residues. Looked up from germline, CDR1 is SQVTM and CDR2 is ANQGSEA. The V end lost 7 bases, the J end lost 2 bases, and 20 bases lay between the germline ends. The CDR3 here is CSGQLHSGSNYGYTF. The CDR3 bases are TGCAGCGGCCAACTACACTCAGGGTCCAACTATGGCTACACCTTC. The whole variable domain, remainder taken from reference TRBV29-1 and TRBJ1-2, is SAVISQKPSRDICQRGTSLTIQCQVDSQVTMMFWYRQQPGQSLTLIATANQGSEATYESGFVIDKFPISRPNLTFSTLTVSNMSPEDSSIYLCSGQLHSGSNYGYTFGSGTRLTVV.

The CDR3 DNA reads TGTGCCAGCAGTTACTCGATGTCCTCTCAGGGGGATGAGCAGTTCTTC. Protein product: CASSYSMSSQGDEQFF. V and J are TRBV6-5 and TRBJ2-1, with 7 bases that match TRBD1. V shed 0 bases and J 8 bases; nucleotides not matched to a gene: 10. Germline loops: CDR1 MNHEY, CDR2 SVGAGI. The CDR3 loop spans 16 amino acids.

The rearrangement uses TRBV24-1 and TRBJ2-1; D may correspond to TRBD1 or TRBD2 (6 bases each). Germline values: CDR1 KGHDR, CDR2 SFDVKD. The V and J ends lost 5 bases and 4 bases respectively, with 11 bases between them. The CDR3 spans 14 residues. Written as DNA, the CDR3 is TGTGCCACCAGTGGGGCGGGGACATACAATGAGCAGTTCTTC. This translates into CATSGAGTYNEQFF.

This chain uses TRBV28 with TRBJ2-5; possible D gene TRBD1, 6 bases. Trimming took off 5 bases at V and 4 bases at J, with 20 bases between the two ends. Germline CDR1 is MDHEN and CDR2 is SYDVKM. The CDR3 has 16 amino acids. The CDR3 bases are TGTGCCAGCAGTATAGGGGGTTGGAGAGAGAGAGAGACCCAGTACTTC. Translated, it gives CASSIGGWRERETQYF.

The rearrangement joins TRBV11-2 to TRBJ2-7; 7 positions agree with TRBD1. Trimming removed 5 bases from V and 2 bases from J; junction bases left unmatched: 18. Germline V gene data show CDR1 as SGHAT and CDR2 as FQNNGV. The CDR3 loop spans 18 amino acids. CDR3 bases: TGTGCCAGCAGCGATTACCGGGACAGATATGGAAAGGCCTACGAGCAGTACTTC. Translation gives CASSDYRDRYGKAYEQYF.

This clonotype has a handful of counts. This sequence joins TRBV10-3 and TRBJ1-4; TRBD1 aligns across 9 bases. V shed 5 bases and J 4 bases; nucleotides not matched to a gene: 2. The CDR3 runs to 14 residues. Germline assignment: CDR1 ENHRY and CDR2 SYGVKD. The CDR3 region is CAISLDRGNEKLFF. CDR3 DNA sequence: TGTGCCATCAGTTTGGACAGGGGTAATGAAAAACTGTTTTTT.

The chain is built from TRBV4-1 and TRBJ2-3; D might be TRBD1 or TRBD2, each matching 6 bases. The CDR3 consists of 15 residues. Trimming took off 0 bases at V and 2 bases at J, with 9 bases between the two ends. Per germline, CDR1 MGHRA and CDR2 YSYEKL. CDR3: CASSQDRGDTDTQYF. For the CDR3, the DNA is TGCGCCAGCAGCCAAGATAGGGGGGACACAGATACGCAGTATTTT.

This clonotype was detected only a few times. The V and J genes are TRBV29-1 and TRBJ1-1; weak D call: TRBD1 (6 bases). The V end was cut by 6 bases, the J end by 4 bases, with 12 bases between. This CDR3 region has 12 residues. Germline V gene lookup returns CDR1 SQVTM and CDR2 ANQGSEA. CDR3 amino acids: CSVRYRATEAFF. The CDR3 DNA sequence: TGCAGCGTCAGGTACAGGGCCACTGAAGCTTTCTTT.

The chain recombines TRBV20-1 with TRBJ2-7; D remains ambiguous. Germline CDR1 DFQATT, CDR2 SNEGSKA (reference sequence). Trimming removed 3 bases at V and 2 bases at J, with 14 bases between. The CDR3 is made up of 14 amino acids. The CDR3 DNA is TGCAGTGCTAGTAACCCCCGGAGTACCTACGAGCAGTACTTC. Residues: CSASNPRSTYEQYF.